These 11 T cell receptor beta chains came from one sample sequenced in a study of early T cells in non-severe SARS-CoV-2 infection. TCRdb fed the 5' RACE reads into MiXCR, producing one record per CDR3 protein. The repertoire holds around 22,000 distinct CDR3 sequences, with about 3.7% as singletons. The sequenced material came from whole blood. These receptors were obtained from an adult who was a healthcare worker with PCR-confirmed SARS-CoV-2 infection or an uninfected control (not recorded which).

This clonotype is termed medium-sized. The gene calls are TRBV7-3 and TRBJ1-1; D unresolved. The length of the CDR3 is 14 residues. Trimming left V 5 bases short and J 0 bases short, with 10 bases between. Germline CDR1 and CDR2: SGHTA and FQGTGA. CDR3 nucleotides: TGTGCCAGCAGCCCGGACCCTATGAACACTGAAGCTTTCTTT. Protein sequence: CASSPDPMNTEAFF.

The V call is TRBV12-3 or TRBV12-4, the J call TRBJ1-5; 10 nucleotides line up with TRBD1. V lost 6 bases, J lost 7 bases, and 6 bases stayed unmatched. The CDR3 covers 14 residues. The CDR3 DNA follows: TGTGCCAGCAGAGAGGACAGGGGGAACCAGCCCCAGCATTTT. Translating it yields CASREDRGNQPQHF.

This clonotype was seen at least ten times. The chain recombines TRBV7-8 with TRBJ2-7; no reliable D call. The CDR3 is 12 amino acids. V was clipped by 0 bases and J by 7 bases, with 7 bases between them. Germline CDR1 reads SGHVS; CDR2 reads FQNEAQ. The CDR3 here is CASSLANGEQYF. The CDR3 coding sequence is TGTGCCAGCAGCTTAGCGAACGGAGAGCAGTACTTC.

The chain combines TRBV7-9 with TRBJ2-3; D might be TRBD2 (5 bases). The CDR3 has 14 amino acids. V lost 3 bases and J lost 3, with 10 bases in between. Germline values: CDR1 SEHNR, CDR2 FQNEAQ (reference sequence). The CDR3 DNA sequence: TGTGCCAGCAGCTTCGAGAGGGAGACAGATACGCAGTATTTT. It codes for CASSFERETDTQYF.

Relative to its sample, this clonotype is medium-sized. The rearrangement uses TRBV28 and TRBJ2-7; D is ambiguous. CDR1 is MDHEN and CDR2 is SYDVKM in the germline V gene. Trimming pared 3 bases from V and 4 bases from J, leaving 4 bases between. This CDR3 contains 11 residues. The CDR3 spells CASSFGYEQYF. In DNA form, the CDR3 reads TGTGCCAGCAGTTTCGGATACGAGCAGTACTTC. The whole variable domain, filled in from reference TRBV28 and TRBJ2-7, reads DVKVTQSSRYLVKRTGEKVFLECVQDMDHENMFWYRQDPGLGLRLIYFSYDVKMKEKGDIPEGYSVSREKKERFSLILESASTNQTSMYLCASSFGYEQYFGPGTRLTVT.

This clonotype was observed many times. The chain employs TRBV10-3 and TRBJ2-6; TRBD1 agrees at 7 bases. With 10 bases clipped from V and 0 bases from J, the junction kept 12 bases outside the gene matches. Germline V gene lookup returns CDR1 ENHRY and CDR2 SYGVKD. The CDR3 covers 17 residues. The CDR3 is CATKGQTFSSGANVLTF. The CDR3 bases are TGTGCCACCAAGGGACAGACCTTCAGCTCTGGGGCCAACGTCCTGACTTTC.

Sample share makes this clonotype medium-sized. This chain links TRBV11-3 with TRBJ1-2, with 7 bases matching TRBD1. The CDR3 sequence is 14 residues long. CDR1 and CDR2 from the germline V gene are SGHNT and YENEEA. J gave up 4 bases and V 5 bases, and 7 bases lay outside the gene matches. DNA for the CDR3: TGTGCCAGCAGCACTACCGGGACAGCCTATGGCTACACCTTC. It yields the protein CASSTTGTAYGYTF.

This clonotype was counted ten times or more. This chain uses TRBV9 with TRBJ1-2; no firm D call. The CDR3 has 19 amino acids. Germline assignment: CDR1 SGDLS and CDR2 YYNGEE. The V end was cut by 6 bases, the J end by 2 bases, with 29 bases between. CDR3 in DNA: TGTGCCAGCACCCCGACGACCCGCCCGGGAGGTGGACGAAACTATGGCTACACCTTC. This translates into CASTPTTRPGGGRNYGYTF.

The chain is built from TRBV11-2 and TRBJ2-7; D ambiguous. The CDR3 runs to 15 residues. V shed 5 bases and J shed 3 bases, with 17 bases lying between them. Germline CDR1 is SGHAT and CDR2 is FQNNGV. The CDR3 region has the DNA TGTGCCAGCAGCCGCACTGGCGGCTTAGGCTACGAGCAGTACTTC. Its protein is CASSRTGGLGYEQYF.

This clonotype was seen repeatedly, ten times or more. The chain carries TRBV7-3 and TRBJ2-3; D not resolved. The germline V and J ends were trimmed by 2 bases and 0 bases, with 12 bases remaining between them. Germline V gives CDR1 SGHTA, CDR2 FQGTGA. This CDR3 has 16 residues. CDR3 nucleotides: TGTGCCAGCAGCTTACATCCGGCAGGAAGCACAGATACGCAGTATTTT. Translating gives CASSLHPAGSTDTQYF.

This clonotype was seen many times. The CDR3 DNA reads TGTGCCAGCTCACCGGCGGCCGGGGAGCTGTTTTTT. It encodes CASSPAAGELFF. This chain links TRBV18 with TRBJ2-2, with unresolved D. Trimming shortened V by 3 bases and J by 6 bases, and 5 bases separated the two germline ends. The CDR3 is 12 amino acids. CDR1 and CDR2 (germline): KGHSH, LQKENI. Based on the CDR3 plus reference TRBV18 and TRBJ2-2, the full variable domain is NAGVMQNPRHLVRRRGQEARLRCSPMKGHSHVYWYRQLPEEGLKFMVYLQKENIIDESGMPKERFSAEFPKEGPSILRIQQVVRGDSAAYFCASSPAAGELFFGEGSRLTVL.